The rows below give T cell receptor beta chains drawn from one sample of a study of blood T cell repertoires in COVID-19. Libraries were prepared by immunoSEQ multiplex PCR; TCRdb keeps only in-frame clonotypes and omits some of them. The sample yields about 190,000 clones, roughly 80% seen once. The specimen sequenced was peripheral blood. Receptors originate from a woman aged 50 to 60 with acute or convalescent COVID-19. The CDR3 runs from the conserved cysteine through the conserved F or W. The order of the fields is D gene, V gene, J gene, clone size, CDR3 protein, CDR3 DNA. D genes are given only for firm matches. For some rows the clone size is stated as once, few or many, or as a class when expanded; others skip it.

>-|TRBV24-1|TRBJ1-1|-
CATMGAGATEAFF
TGTGCCACCATGGGGGCAGGGGCCACTGAAGCTTTCTTT
>-|TRBV28|TRBJ2-4|-
CASSTGTKNIQYF
TGTGCCAGCAGCACAGGGACCAAAAACATTCAGTACTTC
>TRBD1|TRBV27|TRBJ1-1|-
CASSRLAAGTGDTEAFF
TGTGCCAGCAGTCGTTTGGCCGCCGGGACAGGGGACACTGAAGCTTTCTTT
>-|TRBV5-6|TRBJ1-2|-
CASSSPNGEEDYGYTF
TGTGCCAGCAGCTCTCCCAACGGGGAGGAGGACTATGGCTACACCTTC
>TRBD2|TRBV4-2|TRBJ2-3|-
CASSQVLAGGPSADTQYF
TGTGCCAGCAGCCAAGTCCTAGCGGGGGGGCCTTCCGCAGATACGCAGTATTTT
>-|TRBV7-6|TRBJ1-5|-
CASSPTGTSNQPQHF
TGTGCCAGCAGCCCTACAGGGACCAGCAATCAGCCCCAGCATTTT
>TRBD2|TRBV28|TRBJ2-1|-
CASSSGTSGNNEQFF
TGTGCCAGCAGTTCCGGGACTAGCGGGAATAATGAGCAGTTCTTC
>-|TRBV7-9|TRBJ2-7|-
CASSLVGGSSYEQYF
TGTGCCAGCAGCTTAGTTGGGGGGAGCTCCTACGAGCAGTACTTC
>-|TRBV7-2|TRBJ1-1|-
CASSLRGLNTEAFF
TGTGCCAGCAGCTTAAGAGGGCTGAACACTGAAGCTTTCTTT
>-|TRBV5-3|TRBJ2-1|-
CARSPPIHNSSYNEQFF
TGTGCCAGAAGCCCACCTATACACAACAGCTCCTACAATGAGCAGTTCTTC
>-|TRBV28|TRBJ1-6|-
CASSLPGQKHSPLHF
TGTGCCAGCAGTTTACCCGGACAGAAACATTCACCCCTCCACTTT
>-|TRBV5-6|TRBJ1-6|-
CASSLSSGRISPLHF
TGTGCCAGCAGCTTATCTTCCGGGAGAATTTCACCCCTCCACTTT
>TRBD2|TRBV7-2|TRBJ2-1|once
CASSFTSGLNDEQFF
TGTGCCAGCAGCTTTACTAGCGGCCTGAACGATGAGCAGTTCTTC
>TRBD1|TRBV7-6|TRBJ1-4|large
CASSPGTGEKLFF
TGTGCCAGCAGCCCAGGGACAGGGGAAAAACTGTTTTTT
>-|TRBV29-1|TRBJ1-2|-
CSVVEERTNYGYTF
TGCAGCGTTGTTGAGGAACGAACTAACTATGGCTACACCTTC
>-|TRBV18|TRBJ2-5|-
CASSPIIADRGETQYF
TGTGCCAGCTCACCCATAATAGCGGATCGGGGGGAGACCCAGTACTTC